Presented here are 29 T cell receptor beta chains from one specimen sequenced in a study of cytomegalovirus exposure and HLA in healthy donors. The PCR had 60 Vbeta and 13 Jbeta primers. The table came from immunoSEQ multiplex PCR; TCRdb's copy has only in-frame clones and leaves some out. The table includes about 150,000 clones, roughly 80% detected once. Material for sequencing was PBMCs. Receptors were obtained from a woman aged 40 to 50 in good health and CMV-seronegative.

The sample holds a few counts of this clone. The chain combines TRBV28 with TRBJ1-4; TRBD1 is a possible D gene (5 bases). The CDR3 has 17 residues. Trimming removed 2 bases from V and 4 bases from J, with 17 bases in between. CDR1 is MDHEN, CDR2 SYDVKM, per germline. CDR3 bases: TGTGCCAGCAGTTTAGGTGGGACTAGCAATGGTAATGAAAAACTGTTTTTT. Translated, it gives CASSLGGTSNGNEKLFF.

This clone appeared once. A junction boundary mismatches the germline segment, possibly from a read error. V usage is TRBV7-9 and J usage is TRBJ1-6, with 7 bases aligning to TRBD1. Germline CDR1 reads SEHNR; CDR2 reads FQNEAQ (reference sequence). This CDR3 spans 14 amino acids. The CDR3 bases are TGTTCCAGCAGCCCCCGGGACAGTAATTCACCCCTCCACTTT. Translation: CSSSPRDSNSPLHF.

In its sample, this clone was seen once. V usage is TRBV19 and J usage is TRBJ1-1; D is perhaps TRBD1 (6 bases). Germline V lookup: CDR1 LNHDA, CDR2 SQIVND (reference sequence). V dropped 7 bases and J dropped 1 base, with 10 bases sitting between them. The CDR3 runs 13 residues. The DNA of the CDR3 is TGTGCCAGTAACTTGGGACAGAACACTGAAGCTTTCTTT. Its translation: CASNLGQNTEAFF.

This clone occurred a few times. CDR3 DNA sequence: TGTGCCAGCAGAATTAGCGGGAGGGCGGGCGAGCAGTACTTC. This codes for CASRISGRAGEQYF. J is TRBJ2-7 and V is TRBV6-5, with 11 bases matching TRBD2. Germline V CDR1 and CDR2: MNHEY, SVGAGI. There are 14 residues in the CDR3. With V trimmed by 6 bases and J by 6 bases, 7 bases remained unmatched.

The chain has TRBV9 and TRBJ2-3; 9 bases align to TRBD2. Unmatched junction bases numbered 7, after V lost 3 bases and J lost 2 bases. This CDR3 has 16 residues. Germline assignment: CDR1 SGDLS and CDR2 YYNGEE. The CDR3 bases are TGTGCCAGCAGCGCCCGACTAGCGGCCTCCACAGATACGCAGTATTTT. This codes for CASSARLAASTDTQYF. Full variable domain (outside the CDR3, taken from reference TRBV9 and TRBJ2-3): DSGVTQTPKHLITATGQRVTLRCSPRSGDLSVYWYQQSLDQGLQFLIQYYNGEERAKGNILERFSAQQFPDLHSELNLSSLELGDSALYFCASSARLAASTDTQYFGPGTRLTVL.

A note on this clone: Its ends do not fully match the called genes, so a read error is possible. The chain combines TRBV7-9 with TRBJ1-1, with D maybe TRBD1 (6 bases). The CDR3 sequence is 12 residues long. Germline CDR1 is SEHNR and CDR2 is FQNEAQ (reference sequence). This CDR3 reads CSSTPGRGDTFF. The CDR3 DNA follows: TGTTCCAGCACCCCAGGGAGGGGGGATACTTTCTTT.

The chain joins TRBV12-5 to TRBJ1-2, with a tentative D call TRBD1 (6 bases). Trimming took 3 bases from V and 2 from J, leaving 7 bases between them. The CDR3 contains 13 residues. The germline V gene encodes CDR1 LGHNT and CDR2 FRNRAP. The CDR3: CASGFGQNYGYTF. In nucleotides, the CDR3 is TGTGCTAGTGGTTTTGGACAGAACTATGGCTACACCTTC.

The chain links TRBV29-1 to TRBJ1-2; D might be TRBD1 (5 bases). Germline-derived CDR1 and CDR2 are SQVTM and ANQGSEA. The CDR3 consists of 11 residues. The V end was cut by 7 bases, the J end by 8 bases, with 14 bases between. The CDR3 here is CSAGWEGGYTF. CDR3 sequence (DNA): TGCAGCGCTGGATGGGAGGGGGGCTACACCTTC. Based on the CDR3 plus reference TRBV29-1 and TRBJ1-2, the full variable domain is SAVISQKPSRDICQRGTSLTIQCQVDSQVTMMFWYRQQPGQSLTLIATANQGSEATYESGFVIDKFPISRPNLTFSTLTVSNMSPEDSSIYLCSAGWEGGYTFGSGTRLTVV.

V usage is TRBV4-2 and J usage is TRBJ2-4, with D tentatively TRBD2 (6 bases). The V gene lost 0 bases and the J gene lost 14 bases, with 20 bases spanning the gap. Germline V gives CDR1 LGHNA, CDR2 YNFKEQ. The CDR3 totals 15 residues. The DNA of the CDR3 is TGTGCCAGCAGCCAAGATTTCTCTCCGAAAACGGGAGAGTACTTC. Translation gives CASSQDFSPKTGEYF.

V is TRBV30 and J is TRBJ2-4; maybe TRBD1 (6 bases). This CDR3 region has 13 residues. The germline V and J ends were trimmed by 4 bases and 6 bases, with 13 bases remaining between them. Germline CDR1 reads GTSNPN; CDR2 reads SVGIG (reference sequence). The CDR3 spells CAWTPGQRNIQYF. The CDR3 coding sequence is TGTGCCTGGACGCCTGGACAGAGAAACATTCAGTACTTC.

The chain has TRBV5-1 and TRBJ2-5; possible D gene TRBD1, 6 bases. TRBJ2-7 matches the DNA end more closely, so the J call is doubtful. The CDR3 length is 13 residues. Germline values: CDR1 SGHRS, CDR2 YFSETQ. The CDR3 spells CASSFGQNYEQYF. CDR3 bases: TGCGCCAGCAGTTTCGGACAGAACTACGAGCAGTACTTC.

The rearrangement uses TRBV19 and TRBJ2-7; TRBD1 is a possible D gene (5 bases). CDR3 length: 13 residues. V was shortened by 4 bases and J by 3 bases, with 10 bases between the two germline ends. CDR1 and CDR2 from the germline V gene are LNHDA and SQIVND (reference sequence). CDR3 residues: CASSSRVNYEQYF. In DNA form, the CDR3 reads TGTGCCAGTAGTAGCAGGGTAAACTACGAGCAGTACTTC.

The rearrangement links TRBV10-3 to TRBJ1-3, with 8 bases that match TRBD1. Germline V gene sequence: CDR1 ENHRY, CDR2 SYGVKD. CDR3 size: 14 residues. Trimming at V came to 2 bases and at J to 6 bases, leaving 3 bases not matched to a gene. CDR3 bases: TGTGCCATCAGTGAGCCACAGGGGGAAAACACCATATATTTT. Amino acids: CAISEPQGENTIYF.

V is TRBV27 and J is TRBJ2-3, with 10 bases matching TRBD1. With 6 bases clipped from V and 4 bases from J, the junction kept 4 bases outside the gene matches. CDR3 length: 14 amino acids. Germline V lookup: CDR1 MNHEY, CDR2 SMNVEV (reference sequence). In DNA form, the CDR3 reads TGTGCCAGCAGGGACAGGGGGGTATCAGATACGCAGTATTTT. This codes for CASRDRGVSDTQYF.

This clone came up once. The chain couples TRBV19 to TRBJ1-1; tentative D call: TRBD1 (5 bases). Germline values: CDR1 LNHDA, CDR2 SQIVND (reference sequence). Trimming shortened V by 6 bases and J by 0 bases, and 8 bases separated the two germline ends. This CDR3 has 13 residues. The CDR3 DNA follows: TGTGCCAGTAGGGCAGGGATGAACACTGAAGCTTTCTTT. Its translation: CASRAGMNTEAFF. Full variable domain (outside the CDR3, taken from reference TRBV19 and TRBJ1-1): DGGITQSPKYLFRKEGQNVTLSCEQNLNHDAMYWYRQDPGQGLRLIYYSQIVNDFQKGDIAEGYSVSREKKESFPLTVTSAQKNPTAFYLCASRAGMNTEAFFGQGTRLTVV.

The V and J genes are TRBV10-2 and TRBJ2-3; TRBD2 aligns across 12 bases. J lost 4 bases, V lost 7 bases, and 9 bases had no gene match. Germline loops: CDR1 WSHSY, CDR2 SAAADI. The CDR3 is 16 residues long. DNA for the CDR3: TGCGCCAGCAAGACTAGCGGGAGCCTAGTCGCAGATACGCAGTATTTT. Its protein is CASKTSGSLVADTQYF.

This clone was seen more than once but under ten times. The rearrangement joins TRBV29-1 to TRBJ2-3; TRBD2 matches 15 bases. The J segment lost 2 bases and the V segment lost 0 bases, leaving 3 bases of the junction unmatched. Germline loops: CDR1 SQVTM, CDR2 ANQGSEA. The CDR3 runs 17 residues. The CDR3 loop is CSVEDWTSGGDTDTQYF. CDR3 nucleotides: TGCAGCGTTGAAGACTGGACTAGCGGGGGGGACACAGATACGCAGTATTTT.

This clone was seen a few times. The rearrangement uses TRBV7-9 and TRBJ2-1; 10 nucleotides line up with TRBD2. CDR1 is SEHNR and CDR2 is FQNEAQ in the germline V gene (reference sequence). The CDR3 runs 16 residues. Unmatched junction bases numbered 8, after V lost 1 base and J lost 8 bases. The CDR3 nucleotides read TGTGCCAGCAGCTTAGACACTAGCGGGGTTGGGGATGAGCAGTTCTTC. Translated, it gives CASSLDTSGVGDEQFF.

This sequence joins TRBV5-5 and TRBJ2-1; no clear D gene. V lost 4 bases and J lost 2, with 16 bases in between. CDR3 size: 16 residues. Germline-derived CDR1 and CDR2 are SGHKS and YYEKEE (reference sequence). The CDR3 sequence is CASSQRWSSPYNEQFF. The CDR3, as DNA: TGTGCCAGCAGCCAGCGTTGGTCGTCCCCCTACAATGAGCAGTTCTTC.

This chain uses TRBV27 with TRBJ2-5; 12 bases map to TRBD1. The better agreement between TRBJ2-7 and the DNA end casts doubt on the J call. Germline values: CDR1 MNHEY, CDR2 SMNVEV (reference sequence). CDR3 size: 14 residues. CDR3 sequence reads: CASRRDRGRYEQYF. In DNA, the CDR3 is TGTGCCAGCAGGAGGGACAGGGGGCGCTACGAGCAGTACTTC.

The rearrangement joins TRBV4-2 to TRBJ1-2, with 8 nucleotides matching TRBD1. The CDR3 is made up of 15 amino acids. Trimming cost V 4 bases and J 5 bases; bases outside gene matches: 9. Germline CDR1 and CDR2: LGHNA and YNFKEQ. The CDR3 nucleotides read TGTGCCAGCAGCCCCGCATCGGGACAGGAGTATGGCTACACCTTC. Translating it yields CASSPASGQEYGYTF.

The V call is TRBV6-1, the J call TRBJ2-3; 9 positions match TRBD1. J lost 4 bases, V lost 2 bases, and 10 bases had no gene match. The CDR3 spans 17 residues. CDR1 is MNHNS, CDR2 SASEGT, per germline. Here the CDR3 reads CASSEQRGTGRPDTQYF. The CDR3 region has the DNA TGTGCCAGCAGTGAACAACGGGGGACAGGGCGGCCAGATACGCAGTATTTT.

V and J are TRBV19 and TRBJ1-1, with TRBD1 as a possible D gene (6 bases). The V and J ends lost 6 bases and 2 bases respectively, with 16 bases between them. This CDR3 region has 15 residues. Germline assignment: CDR1 LNHDA and CDR2 SQIVND (reference sequence). The CDR3 DNA follows: TGTGCCAGTAGCCCCAGGCCGGGACACAACACTGAAGCTTTCTTT. Amino acid sequence: CASSPRPGHNTEAFF.

V usage is TRBV28 and J usage is TRBJ2-1; perhaps TRBD1 as D (6 bases). Germline V gene sequence: CDR1 MDHEN, CDR2 SYDVKM. This CDR3 contains 14 residues. Trimming pared 5 bases from V and 6 bases from J, leaving 14 bases between. The CDR3 DNA sequence: TGTGCCAGCAGTGACAGGCCCAGCCTCAATGAGCAGTTCTTC. The encoded protein is CASSDRPSLNEQFF.

The chain links TRBV28 to TRBJ2-5, with TRBD1 identical over 11 bases. Germline V gene sequence: CDR1 MDHEN, CDR2 SYDVKM. The length of the CDR3 is 15 residues. The V and J ends lost 4 bases and 4 bases, in that order; junction bases with no gene match: 5. In DNA, the CDR3 is TGTGCCAGCAGTTCCCCGGGACAGGGGGGAGAGACCCAGTACTTC. Protein: CASSSPGQGGETQYF.

The gene calls are TRBV27 and TRBJ2-7; D not certain. Trimming cost V 5 bases and J 1 base, with 15 bases left between them. This CDR3 comprises 15 residues. From germline, CDR1 is MNHEY and CDR2 SMNVEV (reference sequence). DNA of the CDR3: TGTGCCAGCAGTGCCACGGAGTGGAGTTCCTACGAGCAGTACTTC. It codes for CASSATEWSSYEQYF.

The rearrangement joins TRBV11-2 to TRBJ1-2; 11 bases match TRBD1. Trimming cost V 5 bases and J 5 bases; bases outside gene matches: 10. Germline V CDR1 and CDR2: SGHAT, FQNNGV. This CDR3 comprises 16 residues. The CDR3 loop is CASSPPGQGAMYGYTF. CDR3 in DNA: TGTGCCAGCAGCCCACCAGGACAGGGGGCGATGTATGGCTACACCTTC.

A single count supports this clone. V usage is TRBV6-5 and J usage is TRBJ1-4, with 10 bases lining up with TRBD1. The CDR3 has 14 residues. Germline CDR1 MNHEY, CDR2 SVGAGI. V shed 6 bases, J shed 6 bases, and the junction held 4 bases outside the gene matches. CDR3 amino acids: CASRMTGGDEKLFF. The CDR3 nucleotides read TGTGCCAGCAGAATGACAGGGGGCGATGAAAAACTGTTTTTT.

The chain links TRBV27 to TRBJ2-7; 7 nucleotides align to TRBD2. V trimming: 8 bases; J trimming: 5 bases; junction bases outside the gene matches: 18. The length of the CDR3 is 16 residues. The germline CDR1 and CDR2 sequences are MNHEY and SMNVEV (reference sequence). The CDR3 DNA sequence: TGTGCCAGCTCCCTTTACTTTTTGGCGGGAGTGGACGAGCAGTACTTC. Encoded protein: CASSLYFLAGVDEQYF.